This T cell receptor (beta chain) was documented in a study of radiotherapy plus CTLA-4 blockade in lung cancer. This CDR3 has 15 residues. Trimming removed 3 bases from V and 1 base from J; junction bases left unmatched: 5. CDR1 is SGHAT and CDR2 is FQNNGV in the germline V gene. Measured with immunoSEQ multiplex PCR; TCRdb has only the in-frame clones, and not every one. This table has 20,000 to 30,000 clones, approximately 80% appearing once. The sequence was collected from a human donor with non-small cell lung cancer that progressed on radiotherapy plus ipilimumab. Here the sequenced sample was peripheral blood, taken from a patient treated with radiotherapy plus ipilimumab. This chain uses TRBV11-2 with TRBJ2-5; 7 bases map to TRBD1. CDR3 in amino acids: CASSLAGQAQETQYF. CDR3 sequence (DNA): TGTGCCAGCAGCTTGGCCGGACAGGCCCAAGAGACCCAGTACTTC.